Listed below are T cell receptor beta chains from one sample, sequenced in a study of cytomegalovirus exposure and HLA in healthy donors. The assay was immunoSEQ multiplex PCR, and TCRdb's table has in-frame clones only and misses some. Here the sample spans under 250,000 clones, over 80% being singletons. The sequenced sample was PBMCs. The receptors were gathered from a boy aged 2 to 10 in good health and CMV-seronegative. The CDR3 runs from the conserved cysteine through the conserved F or W. A D gene is named only where the DNA matches it firmly. The listing skips clone size in some rows; elsewhere it reads once, few, many or a size class.

clone size,V gene,D gene,J gene,CDR3 protein,CDR3 DNA
.,TRBV11-2,.,TRBJ2-1,CASSESGSNEQFF,TGTGCCAGCAGCGAAAGCGGCAGTAATGAGCAGTTCTTC
.,TRBV4-1,TRBD2,TRBJ2-1,CASSQGPTGLVERGVYNEQFF,TGCGCCAGCAGCCAAGGACCTACGGGACTAGTAGAGAGGGGGGTTTACAATGAGCAGTTCTTC
once,TRBV27,TRBD1,TRBJ1-2,CASSLTTGNLYGYTF,TGTGCCAGCAGTTTAACGACAGGGAATTTATATGGCTACACCTTC
.,TRBV30,.,TRBJ1-2,CAWSVIGEVYGYTF,TGTGCCTGGAGTGTGATAGGGGAGGTCTATGGCTACACCTTC
.,TRBV18,TRBD2,TRBJ2-1,CASSRDRGGPNEQFF,TGTGCCAGCTCACGGGACCGGGGGGGCCCCAATGAGCAGTTCTTC
.,TRBV6-6,.,TRBJ2-2,CASSYDGQNTGELFF,TGTGCCAGCAGTTACGATGGACAGAACACCGGGGAGCTGTTTTTT
.,TRBV5-4,.,TRBJ1-1,CASSPGGMNTEAFF,TGTGCCAGCAGCCCGGGGGGCATGAACACTGAAGCTTTCTTT
.,TRBV11-2,.,TRBJ2-7,CASSSDYFYEQYF,TGTGCCAGCAGCTCGGACTATTTCTACGAGCAGTACTTC
once,TRBV28,.,TRBJ1-2,CASSLGGGRGISGYTF,TGTGCCAGCAGCTTAGGGGGTGGGAGGGGGATATCTGGCTACACCTTC
.,TRBV5-4,.,TRBJ1-1,CASSLLKGRDSNTEAFF,TGTGCCAGCAGCTTGTTAAAAGGGAGAGATTCGAACACTGAAGCTTTCTTT
.,TRBV7-3,TRBD2,TRBJ2-3,CASSSLASTDTQYF,TGTGCCAGCAGCTCACTAGCGAGCACAGATACGCAGTATTTT
.,TRBV2,TRBD2,TRBJ2-1,CASSEGRGVGNEQFF,TGTGCCAGCAGTGAGGGTCGGGGGGTGGGTAATGAGCAGTTCTTC
.,TRBV12-5,TRBD2,TRBJ2-5,CASGSGLAGGQETQYF,TGTGCTAGTGGTTCCGGACTAGCGGGGGGCCAAGAGACCCAGTACTTC
.,TRBV25-1,.,TRBJ2-7,CASSEYRFNWDTSYEQYF,TGTGCCAGCAGTGAATATAGGTTTAATTGGGACACCAGTTACGAGCAGTACTTC
.,TRBV27,TRBD2,TRBJ2-1,CASSFGLAVHNEQFF,TGTGCCAGCAGTTTTGGGCTAGCGGTCCACAATGAGCAGTTCTTC
.,TRBV9,TRBD2,TRBJ2-1,CASSILAGTSSYNEQFF,TGTGCCAGCAGCATCCTAGCGGGGACTAGCTCCTACAATGAGCAGTTCTTC
.,TRBV9,.,TRBJ2-7,CASSEWDSEAEQYF,TGTGCCAGCAGCGAGTGGGACTCCGAGGCCGAGCAGTACTTC
few,TRBV29-1,.,TRBJ1-2,CSVDDRSEGYTF,TGCAGCGTTGACGACAGATCGGAGGGCTACACCTTC
.,TRBV14,.,TRBJ2-3,CASSQEQTSTDTQYF,TGTGCCAGCAGCCAAGAGCAGACTAGCACAGATACGCAGTATTTT
.,TRBV7-2,TRBD2,TRBJ2-1,CACGGSGYNEQFF,TGTGCCTGCGGGGGGTCGGGCTACAATGAGCAGTTCTTC
once,TRBV11-3,TRBD2,TRBJ2-1,CASSLGGAGGIYNEQFF,TGTGCCAGCAGCCTCGGTGGAGCGGGAGGGATCTACAATGAGCAGTTCTTC
.,TRBV7-9,TRBD1,TRBJ2-2,CASNSPGQDVTGELFF,TGTGCCAGCAACTCCCCGGGACAGGACGTCACCGGGGAGCTGTTTTTT